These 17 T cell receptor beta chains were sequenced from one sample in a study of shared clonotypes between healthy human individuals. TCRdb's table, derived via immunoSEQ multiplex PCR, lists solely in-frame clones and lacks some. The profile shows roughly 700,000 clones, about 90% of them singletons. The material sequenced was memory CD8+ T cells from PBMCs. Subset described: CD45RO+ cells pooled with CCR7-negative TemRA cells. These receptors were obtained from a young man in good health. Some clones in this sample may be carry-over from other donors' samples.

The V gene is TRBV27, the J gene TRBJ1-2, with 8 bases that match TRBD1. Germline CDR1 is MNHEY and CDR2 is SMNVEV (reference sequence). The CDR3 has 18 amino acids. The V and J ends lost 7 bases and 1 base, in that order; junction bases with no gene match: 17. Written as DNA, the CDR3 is TGTGCCAGCACCCCCTATCCCCCGACAGGGGCCTATAACTATGGCTACACCTTC. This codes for CASTPYPPTGAYNYGYTF.

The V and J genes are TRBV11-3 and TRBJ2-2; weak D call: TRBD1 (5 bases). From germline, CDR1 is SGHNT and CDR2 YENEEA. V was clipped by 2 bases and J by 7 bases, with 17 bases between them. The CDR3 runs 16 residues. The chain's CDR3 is CASSLWSAGHSGELFF. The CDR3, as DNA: TGTGCCAGCAGCTTATGGTCCGCAGGACACAGCGGGGAGCTGTTTTTT.

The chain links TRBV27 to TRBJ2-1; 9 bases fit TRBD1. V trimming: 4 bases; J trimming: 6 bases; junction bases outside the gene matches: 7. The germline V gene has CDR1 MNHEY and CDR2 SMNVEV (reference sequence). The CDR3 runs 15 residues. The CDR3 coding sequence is TGTGCCAGCAGTTCCCACCGGACAGGGGTCAATGAGCAGTTCTTC. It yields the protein CASSSHRTGVNEQFF.

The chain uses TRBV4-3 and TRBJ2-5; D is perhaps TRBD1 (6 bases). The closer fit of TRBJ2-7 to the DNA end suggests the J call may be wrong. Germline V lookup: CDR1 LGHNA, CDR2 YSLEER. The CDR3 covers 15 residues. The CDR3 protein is CASSQHRDTYYEQYF. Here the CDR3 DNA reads TGCGCCAGCAGCCAACACCGGGACACTTACTACGAGCAGTACTTC.

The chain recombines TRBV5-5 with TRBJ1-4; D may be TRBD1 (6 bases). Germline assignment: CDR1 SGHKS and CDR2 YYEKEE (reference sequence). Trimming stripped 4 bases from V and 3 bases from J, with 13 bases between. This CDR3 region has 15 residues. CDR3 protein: CASSPPGAANEKLFF. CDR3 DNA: TGTGCCAGCAGCCCCCCGGGGGCGGCTAATGAAAAACTGTTTTTT.

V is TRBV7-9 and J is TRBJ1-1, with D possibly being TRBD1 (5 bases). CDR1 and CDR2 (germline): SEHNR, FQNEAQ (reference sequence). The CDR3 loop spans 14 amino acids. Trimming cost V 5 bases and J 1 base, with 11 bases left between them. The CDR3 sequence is CASSQLTANTEAFF. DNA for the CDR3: TGTGCCAGCAGCCAGTTGACAGCGAACACTGAAGCTTTCTTT.

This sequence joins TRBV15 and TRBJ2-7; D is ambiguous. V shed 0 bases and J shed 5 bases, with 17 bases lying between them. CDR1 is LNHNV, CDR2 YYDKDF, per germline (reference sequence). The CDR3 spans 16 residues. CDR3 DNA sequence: TGTGCCACCAGCAGAGAAGGCCCTAGGGCCCCCGACGAGCAGTACTTC. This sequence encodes CATSREGPRAPDEQYF.

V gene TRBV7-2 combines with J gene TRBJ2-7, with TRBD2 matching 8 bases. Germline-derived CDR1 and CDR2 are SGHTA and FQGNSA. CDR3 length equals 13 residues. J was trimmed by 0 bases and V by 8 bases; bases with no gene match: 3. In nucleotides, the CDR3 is TGTGCCAGCGGCGGGGGGAGCTCCTACGAGCAGTACTTC. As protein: CASGGGSSYEQYF.

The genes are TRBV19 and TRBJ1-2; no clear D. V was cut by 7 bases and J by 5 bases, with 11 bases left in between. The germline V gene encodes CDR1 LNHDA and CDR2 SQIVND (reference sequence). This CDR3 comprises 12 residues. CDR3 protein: CASNLGRYGYTF. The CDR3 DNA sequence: TGTGCCAGTAACTTGGGAAGATATGGCTACACCTTC.

The CDR3 DNA reads TGTGCCAGCAGCTTGGCCCGGGCAGGGGGACGGGAGCAGCCCCAGCATTTT. Amino acid sequence: CASSLARAGGREQPQHF. The gene calls are TRBV5-5 and TRBJ1-5; TRBD1 matches 7 bases. CDR3 length equals 17 residues. V lost 0 bases and J lost 7; bases outside the gene matches: 13. CDR1 and CDR2 (germline): SGHKS, YYEKEE (reference sequence). The complete variable domain, with remaining parts taken from reference TRBV5-5 and TRBJ1-5, reads DAGVTQSPTHLIKTRGQQVTLRCSPISGHKSVSWYQQVLGQGPQFIFQYYEKEERGRGNFPDRFSARQFPNYSSELNVNALLLGDSALYLCASSLARAGGREQPQHFGDGTRLSIL.

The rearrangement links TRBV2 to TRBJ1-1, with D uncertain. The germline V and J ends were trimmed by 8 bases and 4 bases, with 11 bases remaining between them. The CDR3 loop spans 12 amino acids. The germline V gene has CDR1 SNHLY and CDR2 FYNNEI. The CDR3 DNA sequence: TGTGCCAGCCCTACATCTGGCACTGAAGCTTTCTTT. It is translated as CASPTSGTEAFF.

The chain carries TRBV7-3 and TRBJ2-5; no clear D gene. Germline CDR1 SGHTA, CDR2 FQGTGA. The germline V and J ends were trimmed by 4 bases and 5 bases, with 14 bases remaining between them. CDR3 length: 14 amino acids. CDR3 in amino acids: CASSSTGQAETQYF. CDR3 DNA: TGTGCCAGCAGCTCAACCGGGCAGGCGGAGACCCAGTACTTC.

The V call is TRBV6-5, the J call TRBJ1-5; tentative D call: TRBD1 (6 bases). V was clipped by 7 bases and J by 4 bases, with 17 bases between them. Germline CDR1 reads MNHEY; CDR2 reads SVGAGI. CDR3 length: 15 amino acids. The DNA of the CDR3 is TGTGCCAGCATGTTATCCCACAGGGCTAATCAGCCCCAGCATTTT. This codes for CASMLSHRANQPQHF.

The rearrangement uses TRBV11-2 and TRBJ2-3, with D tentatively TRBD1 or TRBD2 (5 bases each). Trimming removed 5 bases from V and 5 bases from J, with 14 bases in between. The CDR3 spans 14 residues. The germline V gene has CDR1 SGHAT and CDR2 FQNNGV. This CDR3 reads CASSSVGGVDTQYF. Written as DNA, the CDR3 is TGTGCCAGCAGCAGTGTTGGGGGAGTAGATACGCAGTATTTT.

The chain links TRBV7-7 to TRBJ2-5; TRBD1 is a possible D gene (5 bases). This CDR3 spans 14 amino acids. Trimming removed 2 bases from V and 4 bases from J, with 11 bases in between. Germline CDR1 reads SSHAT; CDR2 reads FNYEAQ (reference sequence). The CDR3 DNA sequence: TGTGCCAGCAGCTTATTTCAGGGTAGAGAGACCCAGTACTTC. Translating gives CASSLFQGRETQYF.

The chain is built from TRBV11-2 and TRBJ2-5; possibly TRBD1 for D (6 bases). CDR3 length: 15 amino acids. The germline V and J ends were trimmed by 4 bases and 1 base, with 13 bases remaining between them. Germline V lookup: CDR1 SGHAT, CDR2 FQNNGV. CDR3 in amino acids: CASSSRQEAQETQYF. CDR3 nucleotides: TGTGCCAGCAGCTCCCGACAGGAGGCCCAAGAGACCCAGTACTTC.

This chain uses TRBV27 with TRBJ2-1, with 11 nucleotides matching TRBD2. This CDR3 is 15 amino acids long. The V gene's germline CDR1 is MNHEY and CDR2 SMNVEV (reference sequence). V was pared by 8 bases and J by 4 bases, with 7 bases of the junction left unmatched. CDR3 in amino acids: CASRGTSGLYNEQFF. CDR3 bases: TGTGCCAGCCGCGGGACTAGCGGACTTTACAATGAGCAGTTCTTC.